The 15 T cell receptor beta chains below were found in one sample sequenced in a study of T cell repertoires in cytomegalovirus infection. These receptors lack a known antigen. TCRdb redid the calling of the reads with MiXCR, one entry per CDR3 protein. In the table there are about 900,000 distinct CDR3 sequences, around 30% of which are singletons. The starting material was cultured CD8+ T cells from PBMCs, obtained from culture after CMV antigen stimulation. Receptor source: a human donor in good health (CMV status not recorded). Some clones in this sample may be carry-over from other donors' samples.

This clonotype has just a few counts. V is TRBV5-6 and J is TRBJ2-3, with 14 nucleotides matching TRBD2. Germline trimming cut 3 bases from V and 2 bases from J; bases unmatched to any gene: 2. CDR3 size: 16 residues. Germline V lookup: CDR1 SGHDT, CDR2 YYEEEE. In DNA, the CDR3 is TGTGCCAGCAGCTGGGGACTAGCGGGGGACACAGATACGCAGTATTTT. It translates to CASSWGLAGDTDTQYF. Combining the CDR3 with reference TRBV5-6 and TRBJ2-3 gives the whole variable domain DAGVTQSPTHLIKTRGQQVTLRCSPKSGHDTVSWYQQALGQGPQFIFQYYEEEERQRGNFPDRFSGHQFPNYSSELNVNALLLGDSALYLCASSWGLAGDTDTQYFGPGTRLTVL.

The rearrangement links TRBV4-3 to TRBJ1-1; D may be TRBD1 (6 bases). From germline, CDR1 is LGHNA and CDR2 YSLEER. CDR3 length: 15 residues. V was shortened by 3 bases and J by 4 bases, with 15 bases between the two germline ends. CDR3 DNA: TGCGCCAGCAGCCACCTCTCACAGGGACCCACTGAAGCTTTCTTT. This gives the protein CASSHLSQGPTEAFF.

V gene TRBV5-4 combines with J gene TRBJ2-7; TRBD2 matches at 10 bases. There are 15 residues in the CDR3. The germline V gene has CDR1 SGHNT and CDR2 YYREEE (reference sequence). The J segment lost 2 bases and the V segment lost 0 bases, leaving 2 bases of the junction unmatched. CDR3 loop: CASSLEAGGPYEQYF. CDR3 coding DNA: TGTGCCAGCAGCTTGGAAGCGGGGGGGCCCTACGAGCAGTACTTC.

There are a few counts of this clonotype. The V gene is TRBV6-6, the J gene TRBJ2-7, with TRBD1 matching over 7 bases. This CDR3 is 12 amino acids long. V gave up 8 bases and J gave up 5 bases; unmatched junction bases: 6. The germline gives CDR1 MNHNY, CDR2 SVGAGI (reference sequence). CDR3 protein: CASGQDNHEQYV. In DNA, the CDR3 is TGTGCCAGCGGACAGGACAACCACGAGCAGTACGTC.

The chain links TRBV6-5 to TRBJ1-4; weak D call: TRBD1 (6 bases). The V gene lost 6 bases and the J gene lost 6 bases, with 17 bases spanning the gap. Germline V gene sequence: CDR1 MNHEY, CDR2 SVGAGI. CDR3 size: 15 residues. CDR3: CASSFLGGPDEKLFF. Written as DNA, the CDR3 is TGTGCCAGCAGCTTTCTGGGGGGGCCCGATGAAAAACTGTTTTTT.

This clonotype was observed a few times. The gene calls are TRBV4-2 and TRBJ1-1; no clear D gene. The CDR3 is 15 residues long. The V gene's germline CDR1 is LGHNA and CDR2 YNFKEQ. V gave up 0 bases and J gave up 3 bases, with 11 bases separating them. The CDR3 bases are TGTGCCAGCAGCCAAGAGGTGGCTGGGGACACTGAAGCTTTCTTT. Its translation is CASSQEVAGDTEAFF.

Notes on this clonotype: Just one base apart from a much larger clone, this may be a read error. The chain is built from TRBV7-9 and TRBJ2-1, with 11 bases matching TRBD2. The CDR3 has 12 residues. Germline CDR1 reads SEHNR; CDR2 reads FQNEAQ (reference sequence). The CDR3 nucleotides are TGTACCAGCAGGTCTAGCGGGGGGACACAGTTCTTC. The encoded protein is CTSRSSGGTQFF.

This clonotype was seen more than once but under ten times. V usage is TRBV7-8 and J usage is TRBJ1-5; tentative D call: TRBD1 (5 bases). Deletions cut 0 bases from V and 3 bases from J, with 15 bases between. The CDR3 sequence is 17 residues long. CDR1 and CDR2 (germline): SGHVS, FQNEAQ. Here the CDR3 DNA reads TGTGCCAGCAGCTTAGCGCTTGGGGAAGGGGTCAATCAGCCCCAGCATTTT. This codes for CASSLALGEGVNQPQHF.

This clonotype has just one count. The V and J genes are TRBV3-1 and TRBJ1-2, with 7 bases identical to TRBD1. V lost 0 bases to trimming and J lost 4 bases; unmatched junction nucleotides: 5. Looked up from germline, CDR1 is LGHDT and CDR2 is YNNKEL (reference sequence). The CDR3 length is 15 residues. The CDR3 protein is CASSQDQGTAYGYTF. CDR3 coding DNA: TGTGCCAGCAGCCAAGATCAGGGGACAGCCTATGGCTACACCTTC.

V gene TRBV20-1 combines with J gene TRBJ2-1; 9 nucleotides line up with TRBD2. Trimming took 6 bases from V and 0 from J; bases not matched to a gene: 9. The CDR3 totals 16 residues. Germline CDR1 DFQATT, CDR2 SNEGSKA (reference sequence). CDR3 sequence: CSAERLAGNSYNEQFF. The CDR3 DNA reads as TGCAGTGCAGAGAGGCTAGCGGGGAACTCCTACAATGAGCAGTTCTTC.

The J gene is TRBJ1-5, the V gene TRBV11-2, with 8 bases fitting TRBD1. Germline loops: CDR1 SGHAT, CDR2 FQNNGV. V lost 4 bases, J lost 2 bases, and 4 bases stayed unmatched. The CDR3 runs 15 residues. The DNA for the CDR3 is TGTGCCAGCAGCTGTGGACAGGGAGGCAATCAGCCCCAGCATTTT. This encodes CASSCGQGGNQPQHF.

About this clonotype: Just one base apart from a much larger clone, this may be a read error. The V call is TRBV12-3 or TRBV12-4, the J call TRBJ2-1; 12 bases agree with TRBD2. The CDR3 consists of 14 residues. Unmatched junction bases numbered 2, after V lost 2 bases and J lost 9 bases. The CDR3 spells CASSLPSGGGEQFF. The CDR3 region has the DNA TGTGCCAGCAGTTTACCTAGCGGGGGGGGTGAGCAGTTCTTC.

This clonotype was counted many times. The CDR3 reads CASRPGQGSNQPQHF. The CDR3 DNA sequence: TGTGCCAGCAGACCGGGACAGGGGAGCAATCAGCCCCAGCATTTT. The rearrangement links TRBV7-8 to TRBJ1-5; 10 bases are a match to TRBD1. V shed 6 bases and J 1 base; nucleotides not matched to a gene: 3. The CDR3 spans 15 residues. Germline V gene data show CDR1 as SGHVS and CDR2 as FQNEAQ.

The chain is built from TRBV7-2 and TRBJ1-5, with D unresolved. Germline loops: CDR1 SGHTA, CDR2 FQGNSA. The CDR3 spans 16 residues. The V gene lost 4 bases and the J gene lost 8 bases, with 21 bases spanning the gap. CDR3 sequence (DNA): TGTGCCAGCAGCTCCGCCCGATACGGAGTGGATGAGCCCCAGCATTTT. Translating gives CASSSARYGVDEPQHF.

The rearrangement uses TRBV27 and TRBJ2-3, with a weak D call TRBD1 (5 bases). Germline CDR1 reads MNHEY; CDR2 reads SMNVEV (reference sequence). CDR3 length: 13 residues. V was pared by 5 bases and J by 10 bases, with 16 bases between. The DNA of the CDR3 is TGTGCCAGCAGTCTGGGGCCTGGGGCGGCGCAGTATTTT. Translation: CASSLGPGAAQYF.